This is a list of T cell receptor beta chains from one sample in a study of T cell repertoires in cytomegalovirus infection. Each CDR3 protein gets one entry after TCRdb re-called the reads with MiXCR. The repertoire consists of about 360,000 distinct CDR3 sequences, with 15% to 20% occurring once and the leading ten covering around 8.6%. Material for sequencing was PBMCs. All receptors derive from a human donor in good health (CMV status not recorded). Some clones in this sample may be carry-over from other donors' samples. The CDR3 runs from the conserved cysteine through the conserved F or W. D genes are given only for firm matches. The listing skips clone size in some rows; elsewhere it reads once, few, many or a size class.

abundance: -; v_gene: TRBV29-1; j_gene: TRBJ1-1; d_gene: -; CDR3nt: TGCAGCGTTGGGGGGGAAACTGAAGCTTTCTTT; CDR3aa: CSVGGETEAFF
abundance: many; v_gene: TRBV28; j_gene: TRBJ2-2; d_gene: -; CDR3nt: TGTGCCAGCAGCCCTAGCACCGGGGAGCTGTTTTTT; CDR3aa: CASSPSTGELFF
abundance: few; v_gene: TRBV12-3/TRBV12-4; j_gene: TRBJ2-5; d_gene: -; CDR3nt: TGTGCCAGCACCGAGGACAGCCTCAGGCCCCAGTACTTC; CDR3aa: CASTEDSLRPQYF
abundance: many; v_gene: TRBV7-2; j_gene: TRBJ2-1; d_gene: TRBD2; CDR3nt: TGTGCCAGCAGCAGTAGCGGCGGGAGGGACTACAATGAGCAGTTCTTC; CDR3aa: CASSSSGGRDYNEQFF
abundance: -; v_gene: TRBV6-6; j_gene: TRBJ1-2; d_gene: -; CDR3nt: TGTGCCAGCAGCCCGAGGGGGGGCCGGGGGGTTAACTATGGCTACACCTTC; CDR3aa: CASSPRGGRGVNYGYTF
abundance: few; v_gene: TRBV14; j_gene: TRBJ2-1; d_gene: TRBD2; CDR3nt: TGTGCCAGCAGCCAAGATGTCCGGGGGGCCTACAATGAGCAGTTCTTC; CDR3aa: CASSQDVRGAYNEQFF
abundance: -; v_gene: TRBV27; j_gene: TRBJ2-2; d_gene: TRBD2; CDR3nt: TGTGCCAGCAGACGGACTAGCGGTGACACCGGGGAGCTGTTTTTT; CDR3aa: CASRRTSGDTGELFF
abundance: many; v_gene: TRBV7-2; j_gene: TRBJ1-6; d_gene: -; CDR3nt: TGTGCCAGCAGCTTAGCGTCAGGGTTCCAGAGCTCCTATAATTCACCCCTCCACTTT; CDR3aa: CASSLASGFQSSYNSPLHF
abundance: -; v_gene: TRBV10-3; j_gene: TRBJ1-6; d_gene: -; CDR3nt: TGTGCCACCCACTACGATCAAAATTCACCCCTCCACTTT; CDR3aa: CATHYDQNSPLHF
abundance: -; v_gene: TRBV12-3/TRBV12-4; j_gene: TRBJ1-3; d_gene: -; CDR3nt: TGTGCCAGCAGTTGGACGGACAAATCATATTTT; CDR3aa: CASSWTDKSYF
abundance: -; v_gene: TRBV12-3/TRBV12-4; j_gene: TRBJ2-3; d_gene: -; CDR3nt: TGTGCCAGCAGGCCTCTAGCATTTATTCCAGATACGCAGTATTTT; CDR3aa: CASRPLAFIPDTQYF
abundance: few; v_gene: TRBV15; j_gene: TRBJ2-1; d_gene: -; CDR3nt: TGTGCCACCAGCCACCCTAGTGAGGAGGGGAATGAGCAGTTCTTC; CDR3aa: CATSHPSEEGNEQFF
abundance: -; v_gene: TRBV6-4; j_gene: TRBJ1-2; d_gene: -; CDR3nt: TGTGCCAGCAGCCCCCAGGGCGGGGACGTTGGCTACACCTTC; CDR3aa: CASSPQGGDVGYTF
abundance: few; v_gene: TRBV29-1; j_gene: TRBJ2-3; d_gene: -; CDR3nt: TGCAGCGCCCTCAGGACCACAGGTGGACCGGATACGCAGTATTTT; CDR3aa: CSALRTTGGPDTQYF
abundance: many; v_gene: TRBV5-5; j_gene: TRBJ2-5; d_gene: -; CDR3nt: TGTGCCAGCAGCGTCCTACAGAGCCAAGAGACCCAGTACTTC; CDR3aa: CASSVLQSQETQYF
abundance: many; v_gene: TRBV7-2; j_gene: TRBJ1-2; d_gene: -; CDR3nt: TGTGCCAGCAGCTTCTCTGCCTATGGCTACACCTTC; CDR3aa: CASSFSAYGYTF
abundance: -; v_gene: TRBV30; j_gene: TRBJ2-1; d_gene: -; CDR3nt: TGTGCCCGCTCATGGGACTCCTACAATGAGCAGTTCTTC; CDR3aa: CARSWDSYNEQFF
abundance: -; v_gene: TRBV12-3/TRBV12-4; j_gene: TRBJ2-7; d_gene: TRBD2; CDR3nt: TGTGCCAGCAGTATTGGACTAGCGGGATCCTACGAGCAGTACTTC; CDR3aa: CASSIGLAGSYEQYF
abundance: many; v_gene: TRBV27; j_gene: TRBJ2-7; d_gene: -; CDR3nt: TGTGCCAGCAGCAGGACAGCTACCTACGAGCAGTACTTC; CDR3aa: CASSRTATYEQYF
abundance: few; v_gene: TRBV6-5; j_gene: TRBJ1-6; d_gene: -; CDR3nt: TGTGCCAGCAGCCGTCGGGACCGCGATGGGTCACCCCTCCACTTT; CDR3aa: CASSRRDRDGSPLHF
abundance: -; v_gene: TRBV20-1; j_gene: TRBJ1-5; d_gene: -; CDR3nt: TGCAGTGCTCGGCAGGGTGGCAATCAGCCCCAGCATTTT; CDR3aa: CSARQGGNQPQHF
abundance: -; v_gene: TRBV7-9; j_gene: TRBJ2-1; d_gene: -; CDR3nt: TGTGCCAGCAGCTCTCCGGGACCCGAGCAGTTCTTC; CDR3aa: CASSSPGPEQFF
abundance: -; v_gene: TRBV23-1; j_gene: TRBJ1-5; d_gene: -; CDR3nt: TGCGCCAGCAGTCAAGGCCCGGGAGGGGGACGCAATCAGCCCCAGCATTTT; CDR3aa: CASSQGPGGGRNQPQHF
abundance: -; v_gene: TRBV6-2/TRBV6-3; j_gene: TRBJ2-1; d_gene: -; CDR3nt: TGTGCCAGCAGTTACTCGATGCAACTTTCCTCCTACAATGAGCAGTTCTTC; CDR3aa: CASSYSMQLSSYNEQFF
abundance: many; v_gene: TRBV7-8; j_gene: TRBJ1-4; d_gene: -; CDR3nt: TGTGCCAGCAGCGGGTCAGATAATGAAAAACTGTTTTTT; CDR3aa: CASSGSDNEKLFF
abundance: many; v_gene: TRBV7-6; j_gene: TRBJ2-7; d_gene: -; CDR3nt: TGTGCCAGCAGCCACCCCGGGACTGGCGAGCAGTACTTC; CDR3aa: CASSHPGTGEQYF
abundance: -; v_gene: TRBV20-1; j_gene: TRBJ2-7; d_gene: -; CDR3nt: TGCAGTGCTAGAGATTTAGGATCTATCTCTTACGAGCAGTACTTC; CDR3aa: CSARDLGSISYEQYF
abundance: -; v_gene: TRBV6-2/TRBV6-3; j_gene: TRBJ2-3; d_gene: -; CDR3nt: TGTGCCAGCAGTTACTCGACGTCTAGTGGAGATACGCAGTATTTT; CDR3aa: CASSYSTSSGDTQYF